This T cell receptor beta chain originates from a study of shared clonotypes between healthy human individuals. Each replicate PCR on the sorted subsets used about 0.2 ug DNA (around 30,000 T cell genomes). Profiling relied on immunoSEQ multiplex PCR, and the TCRdb table lists in-frame clones only, not all of them. The data show around 1.1 million clones, around 78% seen once. The V gene's germline CDR1 is MNHNS and CDR2 SASEGT. V was pared by 0 bases and J by 11 bases, with 14 bases between. CDR3 length: 14 amino acids. A word on this clone: The antigen is not known.

Points from the study as a whole: Tissues were not sampled, only blood, and their repertoires likely differ.

Nashville, Tennessee was home to all donors, each a Caucasian adult. V usage is TRBV6-1 and J usage is TRBJ1-5; unclear D gene. The sample consisted of memory CD4+ T cells from PBMCs. The subset here: CD45RA-negative fraction. This TCR came from a man between 18 and 35 years old in good health. Some clones in this sample may be carry-over from other donors' samples. In DNA, the CDR3 is TGTGCCAGCAGTGAAGCGCTTCCCCTGGGGACCCAGCATTTT. As protein: CASSEALPLGTQHF.